What follows describes a single T cell receptor beta chain. No antigen is known for it. CDR1 and CDR2 from the germline V gene are SEHNR and FQNEAQ (reference sequence). The CDR3 runs 16 residues. V dropped 8 bases and J dropped 0 bases, with 19 bases sitting between them. Only in-frame clones appear in the TCRdb table, and some are missing; sequencing was by immunoSEQ multiplex PCR. The sample contains fewer than 3 million clones, about nine tenths of which appear only once. The sample comes from a study of shared clonotypes between healthy human individuals. Study results and caveats: It was anticipated that sequencing depth would influence how many clonotypes donors shared. Non-shared clonotypes were found to have lower generation probabilities than the clonotypes that were shared by all four of the sorted-subset donors. Naive CD4 clonotype sharing across several donors was approximately 5%.

Material: naive CD4+ T cells from PBMCs. The subset: CD45RA+ positively selected. The rearrangement joins TRBV7-9 to TRBJ1-1; no reliable D call. This clonotype originated in a man aged 18 to 35 in good health. Some clones in this sample may be carry-over from other donors' samples. CDR3 in amino acids: CASGRGGVGMNTEAFF. Written as DNA, the CDR3 is TGTGCCAGCGGACGCGGTGGGGTCGGGATGAACACTGAAGCTTTCTTT.